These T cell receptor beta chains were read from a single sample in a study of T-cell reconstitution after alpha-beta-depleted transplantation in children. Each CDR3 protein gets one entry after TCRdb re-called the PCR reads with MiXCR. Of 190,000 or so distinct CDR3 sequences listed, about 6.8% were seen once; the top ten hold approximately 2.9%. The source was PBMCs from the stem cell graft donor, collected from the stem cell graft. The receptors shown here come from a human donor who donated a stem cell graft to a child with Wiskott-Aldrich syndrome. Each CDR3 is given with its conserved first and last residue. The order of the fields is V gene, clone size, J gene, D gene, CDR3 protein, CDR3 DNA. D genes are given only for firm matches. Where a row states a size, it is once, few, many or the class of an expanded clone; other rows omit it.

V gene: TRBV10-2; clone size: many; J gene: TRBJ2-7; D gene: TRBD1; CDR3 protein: CASRPRQGVPYEQYF; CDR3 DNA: TGCGCCAGCAGGCCCCGACAGGGTGTGCCCTACGAGCAGTACTTC
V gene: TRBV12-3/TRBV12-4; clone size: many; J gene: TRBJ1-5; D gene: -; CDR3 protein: CASSLSGSNQPQHF; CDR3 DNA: TGTGCCAGCAGTTTAAGCGGGAGCAATCAGCCCCAGCATTTT
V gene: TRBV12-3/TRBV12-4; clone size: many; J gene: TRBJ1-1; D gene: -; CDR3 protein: CASSLYGAEAFF; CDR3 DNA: TGTGCCAGCAGTTTATATGGCGCTGAAGCTTTCTTT
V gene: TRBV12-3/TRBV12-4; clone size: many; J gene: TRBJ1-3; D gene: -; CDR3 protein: CASRVGNSGNTIYF; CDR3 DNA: TGTGCCAGCAGGGTCGGGAACTCTGGAAACACCATATATTTT
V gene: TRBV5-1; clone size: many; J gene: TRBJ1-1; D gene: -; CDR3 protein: CASSFKQGPTEAFF; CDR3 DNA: TGCGCCAGCAGCTTTAAACAGGGACCCACTGAAGCTTTCTTT
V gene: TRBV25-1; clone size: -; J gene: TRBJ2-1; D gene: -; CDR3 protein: CASSEYETESYNEQFF; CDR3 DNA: TGTGCCAGCAGTGAATATGAGACGGAATCCTACAATGAGCAGTTCTTC
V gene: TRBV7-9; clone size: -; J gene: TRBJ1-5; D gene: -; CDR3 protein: CASSDQGPLQQPQHF; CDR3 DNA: TGTGCCAGCAGCGATCAGGGACCCCTACAGCAGCCCCAGCATTTT
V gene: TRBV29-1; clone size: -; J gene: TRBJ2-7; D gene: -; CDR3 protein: CSVESRESSYEQYF; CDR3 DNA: TGCAGCGTTGAATCCCGGGAGAGCTCCTACGAGCAGTACTTC
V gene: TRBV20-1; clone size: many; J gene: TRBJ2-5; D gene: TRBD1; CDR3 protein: CSASPGTGGQETQYF; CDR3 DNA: TGCAGTGCTAGCCCCGGGACAGGGGGCCAAGAGACCCAGTACTTC
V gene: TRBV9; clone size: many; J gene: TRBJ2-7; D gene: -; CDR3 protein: CASSVGSSAYSYEQYF; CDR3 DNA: TGTGCCAGCAGCGTAGGGTCTAGCGCCTACTCCTACGAGCAGTACTTC
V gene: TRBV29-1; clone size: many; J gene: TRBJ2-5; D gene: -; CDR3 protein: CSVEHLQETQYF; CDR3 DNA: TGCAGCGTTGAACACCTTCAAGAGACCCAGTACTTC
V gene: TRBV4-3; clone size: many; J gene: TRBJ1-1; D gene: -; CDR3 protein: CASSSDIMNTEAFF; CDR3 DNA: TGCGCCAGCAGTTCGGACATCATGAACACTGAAGCTTTCTTT
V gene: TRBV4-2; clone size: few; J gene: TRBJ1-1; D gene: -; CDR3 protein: CASSQAGSKRTEAFF; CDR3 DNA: TGTGCCAGCAGCCAAGCGGGCTCCAAGCGTACTGAAGCTTTCTTT
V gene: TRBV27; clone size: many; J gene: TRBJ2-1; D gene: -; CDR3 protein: CASSLEGGYNEQFF; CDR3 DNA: TGTGCCAGCAGTTTAGAGGGAGGTTACAATGAGCAGTTCTTC
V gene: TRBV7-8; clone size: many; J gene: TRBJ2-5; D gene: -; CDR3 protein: CASSLGARETQYF; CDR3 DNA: TGTGCCAGCAGCTTAGGAGCCAGAGAGACCCAGTACTTC
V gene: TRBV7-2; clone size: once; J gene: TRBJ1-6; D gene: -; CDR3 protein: CASSQMGSPLHF; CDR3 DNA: TGTGCCAGCAGCCAAATGGGTTCACCCCTCCACTTT
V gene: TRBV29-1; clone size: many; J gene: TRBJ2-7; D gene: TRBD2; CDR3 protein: CSVHAGGPGEQYF; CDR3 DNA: TGCAGCGTTCATGCGGGGGGGCCTGGCGAGCAGTACTTC
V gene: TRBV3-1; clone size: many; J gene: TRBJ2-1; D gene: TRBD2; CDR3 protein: CASSQQSGGARNEQFF; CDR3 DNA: TGTGCCAGCAGCCAGCAGAGCGGGGGGGCGAGGAATGAGCAGTTCTTC
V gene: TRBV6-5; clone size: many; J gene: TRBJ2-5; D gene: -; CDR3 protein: CASSSVVWMETQYF; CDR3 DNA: TGTGCCAGCAGTTCAGTGGTGTGGATGGAGACCCAGTACTTC
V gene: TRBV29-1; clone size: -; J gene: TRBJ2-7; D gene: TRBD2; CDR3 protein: CSVDSGVVAGGRSYEQYF; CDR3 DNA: TGCAGCGTGGACTCAGGGGTTGTAGCGGGAGGCCGCTCCTACGAGCAGTACTTC
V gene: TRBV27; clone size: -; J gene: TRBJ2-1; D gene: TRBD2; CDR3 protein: CASSLPTSGGRASYNEQFF; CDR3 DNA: TGTGCCAGCAGTCTCCCGACTAGCGGAGGCAGGGCCTCCTACAATGAGCAGTTCTTC
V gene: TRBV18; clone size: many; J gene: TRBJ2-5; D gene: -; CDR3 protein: CASSPLRSEETQYF; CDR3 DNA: TGTGCCAGCTCACCCCTTCGGTCCGAGGAGACCCAGTACTTC
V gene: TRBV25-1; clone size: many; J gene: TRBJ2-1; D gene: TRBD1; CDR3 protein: CASSPYSGTGKDNEQFF; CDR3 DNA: TGTGCCAGCAGCCCGTACTCCGGGACAGGGAAGGACAATGAGCAGTTCTTC
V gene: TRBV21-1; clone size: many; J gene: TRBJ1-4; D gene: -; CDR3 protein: CASSKEDSHQLFF; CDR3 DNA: TGTGCCAGCAGCAAAGAGGACAGTCATCAACTGTTTTTT
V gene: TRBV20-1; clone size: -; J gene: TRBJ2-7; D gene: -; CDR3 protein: CSARKTVTYEQYF; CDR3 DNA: TGCAGTGCTAGGAAGACGGTGACCTACGAGCAGTACTTC
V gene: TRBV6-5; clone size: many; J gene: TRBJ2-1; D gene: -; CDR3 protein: CASSSGFTRFF; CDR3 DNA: TGTGCCAGCAGCTCCGGATTCACGCGGTTCTTC
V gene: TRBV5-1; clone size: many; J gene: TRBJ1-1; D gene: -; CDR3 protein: CASSFAGLDTEAFF; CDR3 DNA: TGCGCCAGCAGCTTCGCCGGGTTAGACACTGAAGCTTTCTTT
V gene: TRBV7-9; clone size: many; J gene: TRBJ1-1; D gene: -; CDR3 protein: CASSLLNSGNTEAFF; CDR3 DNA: TGTGCCAGCAGCTTATTGAATTCGGGTAACACTGAAGCTTTCTTT
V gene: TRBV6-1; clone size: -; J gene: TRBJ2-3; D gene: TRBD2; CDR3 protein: CASTLRAGATDTQYF; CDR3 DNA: TGTGCCAGCACCCTCCGAGCGGGAGCCACAGATACGCAGTATTTT
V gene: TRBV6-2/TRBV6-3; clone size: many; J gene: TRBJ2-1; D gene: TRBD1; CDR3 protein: CASSQGAEQFF; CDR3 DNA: TGTGCCAGCAGCCAGGGGGCTGAGCAGTTCTTC
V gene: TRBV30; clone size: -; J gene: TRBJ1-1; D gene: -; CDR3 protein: CAWSVRVVSTEAFF; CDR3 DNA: TGTGCCTGGAGCGTCAGGGTGGTGTCAACTGAAGCTTTCTTT
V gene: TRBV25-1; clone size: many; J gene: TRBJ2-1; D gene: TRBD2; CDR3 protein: CASSELTILGGNEQFF; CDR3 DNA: TGTGCCAGCAGTGAATTAACGATCTTGGGGGGGAATGAGCAGTTCTTC
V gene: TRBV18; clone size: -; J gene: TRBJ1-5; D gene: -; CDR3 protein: CASSQGTSNQPQHF; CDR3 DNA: TGTGCCAGCTCACAGGGTACGAGCAATCAGCCCCAGCATTTT